Sequencing of this T cell receptor beta chain was carried out in a study of sequential checkpoint blockade in melanoma. As for treatment: randomized to nivolumab then ipilimumab (arm A) or the reverse (arm B). PBMC sorting kept live CD3+CD8+ cells without CD19 or CD56. Data came from immunoSEQ multiplex PCR; TCRdb stores just in-frame clones and leaves some out. The repertoire includes about 11,000 clones, roughly four fifths of them detected once, and approximately 18% sits in the top ten. CDR1 and CDR2 (germline): LNHDA, SQIVND (reference sequence). V gave up 3 bases and J gave up 2 bases; unmatched junction bases: 5. The CDR3 spans 15 residues.

The genes are TRBV19 and TRBJ2-7, with 9 positions matching TRBD2. The input for sequencing was CD8+ T cells sorted from blood (inferred from file names), taken from a patient given nivolumab and ipilimumab in sequence. This clonotype was obtained from a human donor with melanoma. The CDR3 spells CASSITLAGTYEQYF. CDR3 nucleotide sequence: TGTGCCAGTAGTATTACACTAGCGGGCACCTACGAGCAGTACTTC. Based on the CDR3 plus reference TRBV19 and TRBJ2-7, the full variable domain is DGGITQSPKYLFRKEGQNVTLSCEQNLNHDAMYWYRQDPGQGLRLIYYSQIVNDFQKGDIAEGYSVSREKKESFPLTVTSAQKNPTAFYLCASSITLAGTYEQYFGPGTRLTVT.